Described below is a single T cell receptor beta chain sequence and its context. This sample stems from a study of OX40 agonist ivuxolimab in advanced cancers. Whole-study context: In this trial design, patients received ivuxolimab intravenously at 0.01 to 10 mg/kg every 2 weeks.

The repertoire was sequenced with immunoSEQ multiplex PCR; TCRdb's copy has only in-frame clones and lacks some. The sample yields 65,000 to 90,000 clones, roughly 80% seen once. The V segment lost 4 bases and the J segment 1 base; nucleotides outside the gene matches: 4. The CDR3 consists of 15 residues. CDR1 is WSHSY, CDR2 SAAADI, per germline. The clonotype comes from an adult with an advanced solid tumor such as melanoma, head and neck, liver or kidney cancer. Sequenced here: CD4+ or CD8+ T cells sorted from blood, sampled in a trial of the OX40 agonist ivuxolimab. The chain links TRBV10-2 to TRBJ2-1; 7 nucleotides line up with TRBD1. The chain's CDR3 is CASSAGTASYNEQFF. The CDR3 coding sequence is TGCGCCAGCAGTGCCGGGACAGCGTCCTACAATGAGCAGTTCTTC.